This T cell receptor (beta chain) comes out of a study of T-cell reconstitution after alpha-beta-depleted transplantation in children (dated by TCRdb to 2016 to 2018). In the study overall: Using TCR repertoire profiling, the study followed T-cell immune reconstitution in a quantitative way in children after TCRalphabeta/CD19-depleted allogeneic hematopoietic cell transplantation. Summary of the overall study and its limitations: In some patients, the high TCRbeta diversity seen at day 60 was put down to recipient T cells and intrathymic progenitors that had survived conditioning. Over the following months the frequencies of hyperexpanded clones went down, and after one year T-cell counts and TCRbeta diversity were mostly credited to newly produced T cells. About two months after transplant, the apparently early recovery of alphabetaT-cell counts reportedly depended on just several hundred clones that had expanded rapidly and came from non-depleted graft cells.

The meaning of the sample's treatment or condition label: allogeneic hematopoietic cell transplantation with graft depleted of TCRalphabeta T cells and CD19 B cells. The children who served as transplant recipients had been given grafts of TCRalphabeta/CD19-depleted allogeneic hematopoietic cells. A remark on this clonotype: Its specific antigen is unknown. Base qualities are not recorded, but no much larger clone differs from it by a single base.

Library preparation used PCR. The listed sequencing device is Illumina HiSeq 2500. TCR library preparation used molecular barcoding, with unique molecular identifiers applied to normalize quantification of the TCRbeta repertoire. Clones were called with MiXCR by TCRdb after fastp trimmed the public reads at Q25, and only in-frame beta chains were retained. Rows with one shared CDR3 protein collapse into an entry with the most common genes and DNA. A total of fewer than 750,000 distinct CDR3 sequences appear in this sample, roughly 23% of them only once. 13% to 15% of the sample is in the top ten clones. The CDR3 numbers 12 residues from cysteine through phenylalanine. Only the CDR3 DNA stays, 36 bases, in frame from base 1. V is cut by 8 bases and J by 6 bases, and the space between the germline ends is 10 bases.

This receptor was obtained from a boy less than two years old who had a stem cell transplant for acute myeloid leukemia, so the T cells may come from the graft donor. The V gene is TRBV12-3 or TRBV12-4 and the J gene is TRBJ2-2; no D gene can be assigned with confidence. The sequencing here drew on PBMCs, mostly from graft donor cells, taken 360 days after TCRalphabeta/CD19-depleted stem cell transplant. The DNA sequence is TGTGCCAGCGTTCATAGGGCCGGGGAGCTGTTTTTT. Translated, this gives CASVHRAGELFF.